This TCR beta chain was identified in a study of beta chain features in type 1 diabetes (dated by TCRdb to between 2018 and 2020). Study-level background: Mean age, gender distribution, total cell number and subset yield were not different between patients and healthy donors. A total of about 99,000,000 sorted cells were examined across all samples, and RNA yield correlated strongly with the number of cells per subset. In the study, recently diagnosed type 1 diabetes patients and matched healthy donors were compared on the TCRB repertoires of their sorted circulating CD4+ T cell subsets. Regulatory and stem cell-like memory subsets were obtained from only 8 patients and roughly 8 healthy donors, while naive and central memory subsets were obtained from all 30 or so donors. What the study reported, not specific to this receptor: Fewer insertions and more nucleotide deletions at VDJ recombination sites were observed in patients with type 1 diabetes, implying thymic rearrangement abnormalities. Shorter templates might be favored by PCR, yet because patient and control samples were amplified and corrected together, any such skew would affect both groups equally. A moderate but significant shortening of TCRB CDR3 length was observed in type 1 diabetes patients in all four CD4+ subsets. Because cDNA was sequenced instead of genomic DNA, activated cells with high expression could be over-represented, although the groups did not differ in activation or CD3 levels. Because small numbers of individuals were included in the HLA sub-analyses, any influence of HLA type on TCRB rearrangement was left unresolved. The naive, central memory and regulatory TCRB repertoires appeared to resemble one another more closely among patients than among healthy donors.

CDR1 and CDR2 were assigned from the germline V gene (reference sequence) as LNHDA and SQIVND. The CDR3 starts with the cysteine, ends with the phenylalanine, and has 14 residues. Left in the record is the CDR3 DNA by itself, 42 bases read in frame from the first base. Here V drops 5 bases and J drops 3 bases, and the junction holds 6 bases not matched to any gene. From each donor, a single peripheral blood sample of 100 to 150 mL on average was drawn into heparinised tubes. A BD FACSAria II was used to sort naive, central memory, regulatory and stem cell-like memory CD4+ T cells with a panel that included CD45RO, CCR7, CD25, CD127, CD95 and CD27. Purity was above 95% for every sorted population. PBMCs were isolated right away by Lymphoprep density gradient centrifugation and were stained directly, without culture. To minimize batch effects, samples were stained and sorted in pairs, one healthy donor with one patient per experiment.

The High Capacity cDNA Reverse Transcription Kit was used to reverse transcribe all of the isolated RNA, meaning that expressed TCRB transcripts were what got sequenced. Deep immunoSEQ sequencing was applied to naive, central memory and regulatory T cell samples, giving an average of about 3.57 million total reads per sample. Sorted cells were lysed in RLT buffer, and RNA was extracted using DNase-treated RNeasy Micro or Mini kits according to cell number. Each cell subset was processed separately to prevent cross-contamination, with patient and healthy donor samples processed together. The immunoSEQ multiplex PCR was used to amplify TCRB sequences from cDNA, yielding 87-bp fragments that span the CDR3 region. Sequencing of the amplicons was performed on the Illumina HiSeq platform. Under the source paper's analysis protocol: PCR bias was corrected computationally using synthetic template baselines, and reads within Hamming distance 2 were collapsed, with unmergeable singletons discarded. Reads were aligned against IMGT so that V, D and J genes, CDR3 length and insertions or deletions at six rearrangement sites could be assigned. Within each subset, clonotype counts were normalized to sorted cell number, after which true diversity and Gini coefficients were computed with the tcR R package. Repertoire sharing was quantified using the overlap coefficient calculated on TCRB nucleotide sequences. The source is immuneACCESS, and TCRdb retained only in-frame sequences with V and J called. Part of the clones is not carried over; for the studies checked, unresolved V genes explain less than half of this, and the remainder is unexplained. Clone size and the V and J calls come from that table; the DNA yielded D and trimming. In this sample the table shows about 220,000 clones, about a tenth of which occur a single time. The top ten hold 1% to 1.5% of the sample.

This clone has just a few counts. No cognate antigen has been identified for it. Base qualities are not recorded, but no much larger clone differs from it by a single base. The rearranged segments are TRBV19 and TRBJ1-1, with 7 junctional bases fitting TRBD1. The sample comprised central memory CD4+ T cells from blood. The source is a man between 18 and 29 years old in good health. DNA sequence: TGTGCCAGTAGTCCCCAGGGGGACCACACTGAAGCTTTCTTT. This sequence encodes CASSPQGDHTEAFF. Where the CDR3 stops, the reference TRBV19 and TRBJ1-1 genes take over; the full variable domain is DGGITQSPKYLFRKEGQNVTLSCEQNLNHDAMYWYRQDPGQGLRLIYYSQIVNDFQKGDIAEGYSVSREKKESFPLTVTSAQKNPTAFYLCASSPQGDHTEAFFGQGTRLTVV.